This passage covers 26 T cell receptor beta chains from one sample sequenced in a study of shared clonotypes between healthy human individuals. Naivety among CD8 cells was defined by CD45RO negativity and positive CCR7 selection, thereby excluding terminally differentiated effector memory CD45RA+ cells. TCRdb keeps only in-frame clones here, not all; method: immunoSEQ multiplex PCR. The sample lists around 2.1 million clones, 85% to 95% occurring once. Sequenced input: naive CD8+ T cells from PBMCs. Source of these receptors: a man aged 18 to 30 in good health. Some clones in this sample may be carry-over from other donors' samples.

The chain recombines TRBV27 with TRBJ2-1; D remains unclear. The CDR3 covers 13 residues. CDR1 and CDR2 from the germline V gene are MNHEY and SMNVEV (reference sequence). The ends were cut back, 10 bases at V and 5 bases at J, with 15 bases in the middle. This chain's CDR3 is CATSPPHNNEQFF. The CDR3 DNA reads as TGTGCCACCTCCCCCCCCCACAACAATGAGCAGTTCTTC.

The chain employs TRBV27 and TRBJ2-7; TRBD2 matches at 10 bases. CDR1 is MNHEY, CDR2 SMNVEV, per germline (reference sequence). This CDR3 is built from 18 residues. V was pared by 1 base and J by 3 bases, with 12 bases of the junction left unmatched. CDR3 sequence (DNA): TGTGCCAGCAGTTTATATCCCCCCGGACTAGCGGTTATCTACGAGCAGTACTTC. Its translation: CASSLYPPGLAVIYEQYF.

V is TRBV5-6 and J is TRBJ2-3; D is ambiguous. CDR3 length equals 14 residues. V lost 3 bases and J 4 bases, leaving 12 bases between the germline ends. CDR1 and CDR2 (germline): SGHDT, YYEEEE. In DNA, the CDR3 is TGTGCCAGCAGCTACGACTTAATTGCAGATACGCAGTATTTT. Translated: CASSYDLIADTQYF.

V is TRBV12-5 and J is TRBJ1-4; tentative D call: TRBD1 (5 bases). Germline CDR1 and CDR2: LGHNT and FRNRAP. The CDR3 has 16 amino acids. Trimming removed 2 bases from V and 3 bases from J, with 13 bases in between. The CDR3, as DNA: TGTGCTAGTGGTTTGATCAGGGATGAAGCTAATGAAAAACTGTTTTTT. This translates into CASGLIRDEANEKLFF.

This clone was seen only a few times. The same CDR3 can be traced to other DNA sequences in this sample. The chain links TRBV28 to TRBJ2-2, with D possibly TRBD1 on 6 matching bases. Germline V gene lookup returns CDR1 MDHEN and CDR2 SYDVKM. This CDR3 spans 14 amino acids. V gave up 3 bases and J gave up 3 bases, with 8 bases separating them. The CDR3: CASSLTGDTGELFF. CDR3 DNA: TGTGCCAGCAGTTTGACAGGAGACACCGGGGAGCTGTTTTTT.

The chain uses TRBV7-6 and TRBJ1-1, with TRBD1 as a possible D gene (5 bases). The CDR3 is made up of 18 amino acids. CDR1 and CDR2 from the germline V gene are SGHVS and FNYEAQ. Trimming stripped 5 bases from V and 3 bases from J, with 25 bases between. The CDR3, as DNA: TGTGCCAGCAGCAACTTCGCCGGGGCCCTATCCCGACACACTGAAGCTTTCTTT. As protein: CASSNFAGALSRHTEAFF.

The chain uses TRBV27 and TRBJ2-3; tentatively, D is TRBD2 (5 bases). CDR1 is MNHEY and CDR2 is SMNVEV in the germline V gene (reference sequence). CDR3 length: 15 residues. Trimming took 0 bases from V and 3 from J, leaving 10 bases between them. As DNA, the CDR3 is TGTGCCAGCAGTTTATCTTGGAGGATGACAGATACGCAGTATTTT. Translation gives CASSLSWRMTDTQYF.

The gene calls are TRBV6-1 and TRBJ1-5, with 7 bases matching TRBD1. This CDR3 is built from 16 residues. In germline, CDR1 is MNHNS, CDR2 SASEGT. Trimming removed 2 bases from V and 0 bases from J; junction bases left unmatched: 4. This CDR3 reads CASSEWTGDSNQPQHF. CDR3 in DNA: TGTGCCAGCAGTGAATGGACAGGCGATAGCAATCAGCCCCAGCATTTT.

With regard to this clone: In the same sample, other DNA sequences code for this CDR3. V is TRBV27 and J is TRBJ2-7; 7 bases are shared with TRBD2. The germline CDR1 and CDR2 sequences are MNHEY and SMNVEV (reference sequence). J was trimmed by 2 bases and V by 5 bases; bases with no gene match: 3. CDR3 length equals 13 residues. The CDR3 bases are TGTGCCAGCAGTCTCGGGACTACCTACGAGCAGTACTTC. It encodes CASSLGTTYEQYF.

The chain combines TRBV6-5 with TRBJ2-5, with 8 bases matching TRBD1. Germline assignment: CDR1 MNHEY and CDR2 SVGAGI. This CDR3 is 14 amino acids long. The V and J ends lost 5 bases and 5 bases, in that order; junction bases with no gene match: 7. The CDR3 here is CASSMTGESETQYF. The CDR3 DNA is TGTGCCAGCAGTATGACAGGGGAGAGCGAGACCCAGTACTTC.

CDR3 region: CATTGVHEQYF. As DNA, the CDR3 is TGTGCCACCACAGGGGTCCACGAGCAGTACTTC. The V gene is TRBV5-4, the J gene TRBJ2-7; 7 nucleotides line up with TRBD1. This CDR3 contains 11 residues. Per the germline V gene, CDR1 is SGHNT and CDR2 is YYREEE (reference sequence). With V trimmed by 9 bases and J by 5 bases, 5 bases remained unmatched.

The rearrangement joins TRBV11-1 to TRBJ1-5; D is undetermined. CDR1 is SGHAT and CDR2 is FQDESV in the germline V gene (reference sequence). The CDR3 spans 13 residues. Trimming took off 1 base at V and 7 bases at J, with 8 bases between the two ends. The CDR3 sequence is CASSLGVRQPQHF. The CDR3 bases are TGTGCCAGCAGCTTAGGAGTGCGCCAGCCCCAGCATTTT.

To note about this clone: The same CDR3 arises from other DNA sequences in this sample as well. The chain combines TRBV27 with TRBJ2-1, with TRBD2 matching over 10 bases. V gave up 5 bases and J gave up 1 base; unmatched junction bases: 5. CDR3 length: 16 amino acids. Germline V gene data show CDR1 as MNHEY and CDR2 as SMNVEV (reference sequence). The CDR3 bases are TGTGCCAGCAGTCCCAGCGGGGGGGAGTCCTACAATGAGCAGTTCTTC. It translates to CASSPSGGESYNEQFF.

This chain uses TRBV10-1 with TRBJ1-2, with TRBD1 identical over 7 bases. The CDR3 is 15 amino acids. With V trimmed by 0 bases and J by 1 base, 2 bases remained unmatched. Germline-derived CDR1 and CDR2 are WNHNN and SYGVQD (reference sequence). This CDR3 reads CASSESGTDNYGYTF. CDR3 nucleotide sequence: TGCGCCAGCAGTGAGTCCGGGACAGATAACTATGGCTACACCTTC.

The V call is TRBV2, the J call TRBJ2-5, with 8 bases lining up with TRBD2. Trimming at V came to 6 bases and at J to 2 bases, leaving 5 bases not matched to a gene. The germline gives CDR1 SNHLY, CDR2 FYNNEI. The CDR3 is 14 amino acids. CDR3: CASSAGTRQETQYF. The CDR3 DNA is TGTGCCAGCAGCGCGGGGACTAGACAAGAGACCCAGTACTTC.

Remarks on this clone: Other DNA sequences in this sample translate to the same CDR3. J is TRBJ1-1 and V is TRBV6-5, with D unresolved. CDR3 length equals 14 residues. CDR1 and CDR2 from the germline V gene are MNHEY and SVGAGI. V shed 0 bases and J shed 0 bases, with 5 bases lying between them. The CDR3 loop is CASSYSEMNTEAFF. In DNA form, the CDR3 reads TGTGCCAGCAGTTACTCGGAGATGAACACTGAAGCTTTCTTT.

This clone has a single count. CDR3 in amino acids: CASSFSTGGMTYEQYF. The CDR3 DNA is TGTGCCAGCAGTTTCTCTACAGGGGGTATGACCTACGAGCAGTACTTC. This chain joins TRBV27 and TRBJ2-7; TRBD1 aligns across 8 bases. The CDR3 is 16 residues long. Trimming took 3 bases from V and 2 from J; bases not matched to a gene: 9. CDR1 is MNHEY, CDR2 SMNVEV, per germline (reference sequence).

The chain joins TRBV7-2 to TRBJ2-3; D is unclear. Per germline, CDR1 SGHTA and CDR2 FQGNSA. The V and J ends lost 6 bases and 1 base respectively, with 8 bases between them. The length of the CDR3 is 13 residues. The CDR3 loop is CASSTTGTDTQYF. In nucleotides, the CDR3 is TGTGCCAGCAGTACCACAGGCACAGATACGCAGTATTTT.

V and J are TRBV15 and TRBJ1-5; D gene ambiguous. CDR1 is LNHNV, CDR2 YYDKDF, per germline (reference sequence). The CDR3 covers 14 residues. V was trimmed by 6 bases and J by 3 bases, leaving 12 bases between them. Written as DNA, the CDR3 is TGTGCCACCAGTAAGGAACACGACAATCAGCCCCAGCATTTT. Residues: CATSKEHDNQPQHF.

J is TRBJ1-2 and V is TRBV9, with 7 nucleotides matching TRBD1. The J segment lost 4 bases and the V segment lost 4 bases, leaving 7 bases of the junction unmatched. Germline V gene lookup returns CDR1 SGDLS and CDR2 YYNGEE. This CDR3 has 14 amino acids. Here the CDR3 reads CASSPWDSAYGYTF. Here the CDR3 DNA reads TGTGCCAGCAGCCCCTGGGACAGCGCCTATGGCTACACCTTC.

V usage is TRBV4-3 and J usage is TRBJ2-7, with TRBD2 matching over 10 bases. This CDR3 region has 16 residues. J was trimmed by 4 bases and V by 0 bases; bases with no gene match: 6. Germline V gene lookup returns CDR1 LGHNA and CDR2 YSLEER. The CDR3 DNA reads TGCGCCAGCAGCCAAGAAGTACAGCGGGAGGGGTACGAGCAGTACTTC. It specifies CASSQEVQREGYEQYF.

Note on this clone: The sample has other DNA sequences that encode this CDR3 too. The DNA for the CDR3 is TGTGCCAGCAGTTTATATACGAACACTGAAGCTTTCTTT. This sequence encodes CASSLYTNTEAFF. The chain links TRBV28 to TRBJ1-1; no clear D gene. CDR1 MDHEN and CDR2 SYDVKM come from the germline V gene. CDR3 length: 13 residues. Trimming left V 1 base short and J 1 base short, with 4 bases between.

The chain joins TRBV7-3 to TRBJ2-5; 9 bases are shared with TRBD1. Trimming at V came to 6 bases and at J to 4 bases, leaving 9 bases not matched to a gene. This CDR3 is built from 15 residues. CDR1 is SGHTA, CDR2 FQGTGA, per germline. In DNA form, the CDR3 reads TGTGCCAGCAGATACACAGGGGGCGCGTTAGAGACCCAGTACTTC. Translation gives CASRYTGGALETQYF.

The chain links TRBV30 to TRBJ2-7; TRBD2 matches at 8 bases. The CDR3 runs to 12 residues. V gave up 2 bases and J gave up 6 bases; unmatched junction bases: 3. Germline V gene lookup returns CDR1 GTSNPN and CDR2 SVGIG (reference sequence). This CDR3 reads CAWSPGGGEQYF. The CDR3 nucleotides are TGTGCCTGGAGTCCGGGGGGGGGCGAGCAGTACTTC.

The rearrangement uses TRBV15 and TRBJ2-1; unclear D gene. Germline lookup yields CDR1 LNHNV and CDR2 YYDKDF (reference sequence). Trimming stripped 1 base from V and 3 bases from J, with 4 bases between. The CDR3 extends over 13 amino acids. The CDR3 DNA reads as TGTGCCACCAGCAGAGGGGACTACAATGAGCAGTTCTTC. Amino acids: CATSRGDYNEQFF.

The chain uses TRBV7-9 and TRBJ2-2; D is unresolved. The germline V gene encodes CDR1 SEHNR and CDR2 FQNEAQ (reference sequence). CDR3 size: 15 residues. Between the trimmed V and J ends, which lost 4 bases and 3 bases, there was a span of 12 bases. For the CDR3, the DNA is TGTGCCAGCAGCTCCCCCCCATTGGACACCGGGGAGCTGTTTTTT. Translating it yields CASSSPPLDTGELFF.